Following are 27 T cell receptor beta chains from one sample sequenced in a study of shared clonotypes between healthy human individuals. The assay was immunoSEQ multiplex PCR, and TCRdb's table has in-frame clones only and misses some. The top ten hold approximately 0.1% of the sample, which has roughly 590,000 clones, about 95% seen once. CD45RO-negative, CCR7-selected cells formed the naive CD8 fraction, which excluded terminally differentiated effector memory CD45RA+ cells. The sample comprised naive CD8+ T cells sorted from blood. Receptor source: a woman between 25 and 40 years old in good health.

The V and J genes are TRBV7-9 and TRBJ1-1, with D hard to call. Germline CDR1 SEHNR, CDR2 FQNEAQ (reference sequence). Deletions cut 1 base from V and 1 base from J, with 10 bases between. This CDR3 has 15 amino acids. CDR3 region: CASSLDGSGNTEAFF. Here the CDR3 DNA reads TGTGCCAGCAGCTTAGACGGTTCGGGGAACACTGAAGCTTTCTTT.

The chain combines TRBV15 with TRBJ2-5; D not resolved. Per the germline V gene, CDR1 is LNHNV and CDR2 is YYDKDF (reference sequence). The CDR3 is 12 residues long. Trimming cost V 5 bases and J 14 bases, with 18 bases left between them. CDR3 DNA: TGTGCCACCAGCGGATGGGGTGAGGCCCTTTACTTC. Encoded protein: CATSGWGEALYF.

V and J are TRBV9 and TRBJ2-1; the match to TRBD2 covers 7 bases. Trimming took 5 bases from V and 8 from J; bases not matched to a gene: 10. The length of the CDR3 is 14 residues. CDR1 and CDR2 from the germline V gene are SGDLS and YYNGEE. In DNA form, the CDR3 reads TGTGCCAGCAGTCCCGGGGGACTATTTTATGAGCAGTTCTTC. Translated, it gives CASSPGGLFYEQFF. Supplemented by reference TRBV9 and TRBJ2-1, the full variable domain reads DSGVTQTPKHLITATGQRVTLRCSPRSGDLSVYWYQQSLDQGLQFLIQYYNGEERAKGNILERFSAQQFPDLHSELNLSSLELGDSALYFCASSPGGLFYEQFFGPGTRLTVL.

CDR3: CASNSRNNEQFF. The DNA for the CDR3 is TGTGCCAGCAATTCACGCAACAATGAGCAGTTCTTC. The V call is TRBV25-1, the J call TRBJ2-1, with D unclear. The V gene's germline CDR1 is MGHDK and CDR2 SYGVNS. The CDR3 is 12 amino acids. V lost 7 bases to trimming and J lost 5 bases, with 9 bases between them.

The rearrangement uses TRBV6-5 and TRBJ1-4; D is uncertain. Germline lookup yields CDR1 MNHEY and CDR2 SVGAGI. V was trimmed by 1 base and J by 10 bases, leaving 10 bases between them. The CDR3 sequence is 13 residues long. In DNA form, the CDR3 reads TGTGCCAGCAGTTACTTCCAGTCCGGAAAACTGTTTTTT. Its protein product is CASSYFQSGKLFF.

CDR3 region: CASSLSGAGAVYEQYF. The CDR3 bases are TGTGCCAGCAGTTTATCAGGTGCGGGAGCTGTTTACGAGCAGTACTTC. V and J are TRBV27 and TRBJ2-7, with 7 nucleotides matching TRBD2. V lost 0 bases, J lost 4 bases, and 9 bases stayed unmatched. CDR1 MNHEY and CDR2 SMNVEV come from the germline V gene (reference sequence). The CDR3 sequence is 16 residues long.

The CDR3 sequence: CASSVRQGLGEQYF. CDR3 bases: TGTGCCAGCAGCGTAAGACAGGGGTTGGGCGAGCAGTACTTC. The J gene is TRBJ2-7, the V gene TRBV9; 8 nucleotides align to TRBD1. V was clipped by 1 base and J by 6 bases; unmatched bases: 6. The CDR3 extends over 14 amino acids. Germline V gives CDR1 SGDLS, CDR2 YYNGEE.

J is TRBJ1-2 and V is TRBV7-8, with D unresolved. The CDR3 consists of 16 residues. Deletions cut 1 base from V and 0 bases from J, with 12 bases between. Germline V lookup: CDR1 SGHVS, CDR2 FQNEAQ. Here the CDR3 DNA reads TGTGCCAGCAGCTTAGGGAGCCCCCTTCCTAACTATGGCTACACCTTC. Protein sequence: CASSLGSPLPNYGYTF.

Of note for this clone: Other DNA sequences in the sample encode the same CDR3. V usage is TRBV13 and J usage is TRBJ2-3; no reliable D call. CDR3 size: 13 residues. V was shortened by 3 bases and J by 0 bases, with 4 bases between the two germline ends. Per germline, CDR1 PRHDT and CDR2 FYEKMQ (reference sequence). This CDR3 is CASSFGSTDTQYF. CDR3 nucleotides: TGTGCCAGCAGCTTCGGAAGCACAGATACGCAGTATTTT.

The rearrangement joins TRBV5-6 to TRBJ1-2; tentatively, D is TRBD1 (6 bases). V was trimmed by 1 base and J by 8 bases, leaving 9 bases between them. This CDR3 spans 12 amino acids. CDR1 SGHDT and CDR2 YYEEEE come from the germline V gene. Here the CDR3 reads CASSLTGKGYTF. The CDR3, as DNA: TGTGCCAGCAGCTTGACAGGGAAAGGCTACACCTTC.

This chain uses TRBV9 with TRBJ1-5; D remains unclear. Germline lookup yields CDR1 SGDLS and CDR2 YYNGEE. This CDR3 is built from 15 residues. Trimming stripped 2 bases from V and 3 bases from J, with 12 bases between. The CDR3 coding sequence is TGTGCCAGCAGCGTGGACGGGGATCTCAATCAGCCCCAGCATTTT. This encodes CASSVDGDLNQPQHF. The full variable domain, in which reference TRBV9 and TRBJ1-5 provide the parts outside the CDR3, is DSGVTQTPKHLITATGQRVTLRCSPRSGDLSVYWYQQSLDQGLQFLIQYYNGEERAKGNILERFSAQQFPDLHSELNLSSLELGDSALYFCASSVDGDLNQPQHFGDGTRLSIL.

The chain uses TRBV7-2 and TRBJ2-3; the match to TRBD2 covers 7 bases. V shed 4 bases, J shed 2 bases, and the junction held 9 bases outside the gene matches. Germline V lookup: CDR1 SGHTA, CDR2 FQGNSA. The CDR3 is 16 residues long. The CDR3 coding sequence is TGTGCCAGCAGCTCCGTAGCGGGTTACCCCACAGATACGCAGTATTTT. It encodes CASSSVAGYPTDTQYF.

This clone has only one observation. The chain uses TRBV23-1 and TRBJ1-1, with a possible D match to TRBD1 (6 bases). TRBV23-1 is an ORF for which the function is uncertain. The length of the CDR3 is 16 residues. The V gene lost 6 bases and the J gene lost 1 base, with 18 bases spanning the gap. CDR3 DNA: TGCGCCAGCAGCCTCAATCGTTGGGGGGCGAACACTGAAGCTTTCTTT. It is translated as CASSLNRWGANTEAFF.

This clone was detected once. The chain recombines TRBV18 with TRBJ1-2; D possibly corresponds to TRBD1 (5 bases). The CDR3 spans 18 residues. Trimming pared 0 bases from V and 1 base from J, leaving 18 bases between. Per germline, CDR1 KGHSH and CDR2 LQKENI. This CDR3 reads CASSPPGELEYNNYGYTF. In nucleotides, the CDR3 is TGTGCCAGCTCACCACCGGGGGAGCTCGAATACAATAACTATGGCTACACCTTC.

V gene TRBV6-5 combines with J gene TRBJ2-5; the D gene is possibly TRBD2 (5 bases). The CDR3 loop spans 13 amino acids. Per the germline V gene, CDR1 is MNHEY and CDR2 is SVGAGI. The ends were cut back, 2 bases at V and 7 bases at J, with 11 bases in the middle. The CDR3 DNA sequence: TGTGCCAGCAGTTACGGGCCAGAGGGGACCCAGTACTTC. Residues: CASSYGPEGTQYF.

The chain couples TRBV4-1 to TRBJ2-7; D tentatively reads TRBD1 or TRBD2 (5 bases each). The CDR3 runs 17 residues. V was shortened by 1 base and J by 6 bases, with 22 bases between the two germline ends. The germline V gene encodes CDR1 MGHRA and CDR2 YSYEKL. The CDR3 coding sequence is TGCGCCAGCAGCCAAGCCGTGATCCGGGACCGTGGCGGCGAGCAGTACTTC. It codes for CASSQAVIRDRGGEQYF.

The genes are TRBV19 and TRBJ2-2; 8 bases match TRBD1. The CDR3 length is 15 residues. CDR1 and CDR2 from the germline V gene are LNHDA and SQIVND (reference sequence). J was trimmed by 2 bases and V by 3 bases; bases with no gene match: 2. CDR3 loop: CASSIGQGNTGELFF. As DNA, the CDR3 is TGTGCCAGTAGTATCGGACAGGGAAACACCGGGGAGCTGTTTTTT.

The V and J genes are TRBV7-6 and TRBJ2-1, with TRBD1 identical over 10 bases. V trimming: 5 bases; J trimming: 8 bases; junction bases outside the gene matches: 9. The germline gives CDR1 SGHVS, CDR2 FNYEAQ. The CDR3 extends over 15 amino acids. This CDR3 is CASSTTGQGSHEQFF. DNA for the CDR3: TGTGCCAGCAGCACCACGGGACAGGGGAGTCATGAGCAGTTCTTC. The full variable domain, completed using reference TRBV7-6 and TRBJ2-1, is GAGVSQSPRYKVTKRGQDVALRCDPISGHVSLYWYRQALGQGPEFLTYFNYEAQQDKSGLPNDRFSAERPEGSISTLTIQRTEQRDSAMYRCASSTTGQGSHEQFFGPGTRLTVL.

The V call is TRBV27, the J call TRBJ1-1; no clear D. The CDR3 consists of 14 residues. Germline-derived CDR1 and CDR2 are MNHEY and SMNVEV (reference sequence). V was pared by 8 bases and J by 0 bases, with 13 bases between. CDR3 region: CASAAPQLNTEAFF. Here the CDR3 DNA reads TGTGCCAGCGCCGCCCCCCAGCTGAACACTGAAGCTTTCTTT.

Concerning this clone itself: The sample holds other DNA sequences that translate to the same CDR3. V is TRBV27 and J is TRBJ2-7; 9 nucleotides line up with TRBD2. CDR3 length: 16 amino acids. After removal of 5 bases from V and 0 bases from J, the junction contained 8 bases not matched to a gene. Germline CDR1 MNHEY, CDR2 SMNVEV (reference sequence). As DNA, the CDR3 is TGTGCCAGCAGTCTGCTACTAGCGGGTGGCTCCTACGAGCAGTACTTC. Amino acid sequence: CASSLLLAGGSYEQYF.

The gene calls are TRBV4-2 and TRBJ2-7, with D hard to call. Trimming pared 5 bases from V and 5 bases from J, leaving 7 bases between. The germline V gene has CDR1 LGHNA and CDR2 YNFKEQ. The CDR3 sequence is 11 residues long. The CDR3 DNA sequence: TGTGCCAGCAGCTTGCTGAACGAGCAGTACTTC. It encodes CASSLLNEQYF.

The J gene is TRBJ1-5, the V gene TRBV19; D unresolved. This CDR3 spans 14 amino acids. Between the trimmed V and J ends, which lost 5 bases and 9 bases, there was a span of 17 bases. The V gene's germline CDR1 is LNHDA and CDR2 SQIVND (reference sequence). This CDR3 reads CASSDPGPRGPQHF. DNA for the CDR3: TGTGCCAGTAGTGATCCCGGGCCCCGGGGGCCCCAGCATTTT.

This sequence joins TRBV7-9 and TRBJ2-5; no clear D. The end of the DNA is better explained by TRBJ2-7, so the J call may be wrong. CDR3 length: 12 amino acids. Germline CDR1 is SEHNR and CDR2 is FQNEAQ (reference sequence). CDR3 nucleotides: TGTGCCAGCAGCTTCGCGACCTACGAGCAGTACTTC. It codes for CASSFATYEQYF.

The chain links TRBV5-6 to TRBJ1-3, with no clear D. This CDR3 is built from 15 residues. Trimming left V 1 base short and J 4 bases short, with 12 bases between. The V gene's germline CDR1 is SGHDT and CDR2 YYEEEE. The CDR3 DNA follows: TGTGCCAGCAGCTTGCGTTCGTCGGCGGGAAACACCATATATTTT. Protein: CASSLRSSAGNTIYF.

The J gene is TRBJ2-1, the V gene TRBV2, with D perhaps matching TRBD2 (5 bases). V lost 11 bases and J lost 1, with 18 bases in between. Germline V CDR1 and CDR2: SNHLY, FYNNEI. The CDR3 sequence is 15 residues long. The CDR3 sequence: CALLGEGNSYNEQFF. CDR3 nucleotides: TGTGCCCTTCTGGGCGAGGGTAATTCCTACAATGAGCAGTTCTTC. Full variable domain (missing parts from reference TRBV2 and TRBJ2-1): EPEVTQTPSHQVTQMGQEVILRCVPISNHLYFYWYRQILGQKVEFLVSFYNNEISEKSEIFDDQFSVERPDGSNFTLKIRSTKLEDSAMYFCALLGEGNSYNEQFFGPGTRLTVL.

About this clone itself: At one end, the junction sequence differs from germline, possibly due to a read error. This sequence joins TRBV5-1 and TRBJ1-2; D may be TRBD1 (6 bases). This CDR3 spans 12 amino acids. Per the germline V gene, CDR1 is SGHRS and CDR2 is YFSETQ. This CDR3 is CASKTGRGDTAF. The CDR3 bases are TGCGCCAGCAAAACCGGCAGGGGTGACACCGCCTTC.

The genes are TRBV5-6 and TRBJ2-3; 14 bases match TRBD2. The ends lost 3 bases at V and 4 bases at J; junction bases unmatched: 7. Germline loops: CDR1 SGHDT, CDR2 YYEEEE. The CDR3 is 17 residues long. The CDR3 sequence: CASSSGLAGGTADTQYF. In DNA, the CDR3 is TGTGCCAGCAGCTCTGGACTAGCGGGAGGTACTGCAGATACGCAGTATTTT.